This T cell receptor beta chain was documented in a study of T cells in Graves' hyperthyroidism and ophthalmopathy. A single count supports this clonotype. What it binds is unknown. Study results and caveats: The model made its ophthalmopathy prediction, and onset followed a median about 5.9 months later. Ophthalmopathy and stable hyperthyroidism were told apart by a 13 V-J model.

Thyroid ultrasound, orbital computed tomography, clinical symptoms, and serum thyroxine and TRAb underpinned diagnoses. Using about 10 ml of fresh peripheral blood, PBMCs were prepared. RNA transcripts provided the source from which TCR beta CDR3 regions were amplified. Researchers ran a first-round RT-PCR on the TCR CDR3 using the HTBI primer set. TCRdb fed the multiplex PCR reads into MiXCR, producing one record per CDR3 protein. The sample includes about 500,000 distinct CDR3 sequences, 16% of them seen just once. V dropped 3 bases and J dropped 3 bases, with 21 bases sitting between them. This CDR3 has 18 residues. Germline CDR1 LNHDA, CDR2 SQIVND (reference sequence).

The rearrangement links TRBV19 to TRBJ2-4, with D possibly matching TRBD2 (6 bases). The sample consisted of blood. The receptor was isolated from a woman aged 18-35 years with Graves' hyperthyroidism. The CDR3 region is CASSIRQLGRFGKNIQYF. CDR3 DNA sequence: TGTGCCAGTAGTATCCGCCAGTTGGGGAGGTTCGGCAAAAACATTCAGTACTTC.